The 24 T cell receptor beta chains below come from one sample, sequenced in a study of cytomegalovirus exposure and HLA in healthy donors. The primer mix had 60 Vbeta and 13 Jbeta primers. Assay: immunoSEQ multiplex PCR; the TCRdb copy retains only in-frame clones and omits some. The sample gives 110,000 to 150,000 clones, roughly 76% of which show up once; 0.95% to 1.5% is in the top ten. Sequencing used PBMCs. Every receptor here comes from a female donor in good health and CMV-seronegative.

The genes are TRBV2 and TRBJ2-1; 8 nucleotides match TRBD2. V lost 9 bases, J lost 2 bases, and 3 bases stayed unmatched. The CDR3 consists of 13 residues. Germline V gene data show CDR1 as SNHLY and CDR2 as FYNNEI. CDR3 sequence reads: CASLAGPYNEQFF. CDR3 DNA sequence: TGTGCCAGTTTAGCGGGACCCTACAATGAGCAGTTCTTC.

The chain joins TRBV11-2 to TRBJ1-5, with D uncertain. CDR3 length equals 15 residues. Germline V CDR1 and CDR2: SGHAT, FQNNGV. V was shortened by 4 bases and J by 0 bases, with 10 bases between the two germline ends. CDR3: CASSYHSYSNQPQHF. The CDR3 nucleotides read TGTGCCAGCAGCTATCACAGTTATAGCAATCAGCCCCAGCATTTT. The variable domain in full, with the rest retrieved from reference TRBV11-2 and TRBJ1-5, is EAGVAQSPRYKIIEKRQSVAFWCNPISGHATLYWYQQILGQGPKLLIQFQNNGVVDDSQLPKDRFSAERLKGVDSTLKIQPAKLEDSAVYLCASSYHSYSNQPQHFGDGTRLSIL.

The genes are TRBV6-5 and TRBJ2-7; 7 bases are shared with TRBD1. Germline CDR1 is MNHEY and CDR2 is SVGAGI. Germline trimming cut 2 bases from V and 3 bases from J; bases unmatched to any gene: 4. The CDR3 has 14 residues. The CDR3 loop is CASSYHRDSYEQYF. CDR3 bases: TGTGCCAGCAGTTACCACCGGGACAGCTACGAGCAGTACTTC.

The CDR3 bases are TGCGCCAGCAGCCAAGATGGTGTCCAGGGTGCGAACACCGGGGAGCTGTTTTTT. Its translation is CASSQDGVQGANTGELFF. The chain combines TRBV4-1 with TRBJ2-2; the D gene is possibly TRBD1 (5 bases). Between the trimmed V and J ends, which lost 0 bases and 0 bases, there was a span of 14 bases. This CDR3 has 18 residues. CDR1 is MGHRA and CDR2 is YSYEKL in the germline V gene.

V and J are TRBV18 and TRBJ2-7, with 9 bases lining up with TRBD2. J was trimmed by 3 bases and V by 2 bases; bases with no gene match: 2. This CDR3 is built from 14 residues. Germline CDR1 KGHSH, CDR2 LQKENI. This chain's CDR3 is CASSPGGRGYEQYF. Written as DNA, the CDR3 is TGTGCCAGCTCACCAGGCGGGAGGGGCTACGAGCAGTACTTC.

V and J are TRBV10-3 and TRBJ2-7; 9 nucleotides line up with TRBD1. The CDR3 sequence is 14 residues long. J was trimmed by 1 base and V by 7 bases; bases with no gene match: 5. Germline V gene data show CDR1 as ENHRY and CDR2 as SYGVKD. Here the CDR3 reads CAINTGTGSYEQYF. In nucleotides, the CDR3 is TGTGCCATCAACACCGGGACAGGGTCCTACGAGCAGTACTTC.

A single count supports this clone. This chain uses TRBV28 with TRBJ1-2; D might be TRBD1 (6 bases). This CDR3 comprises 13 residues. Trimming cost V 5 bases and J 8 bases, with 15 bases left between them. The germline V gene encodes CDR1 MDHEN and CDR2 SYDVKM. The CDR3 DNA reads TGTGCCAGCAGTAACTACAGGGTAGAGGGCTACACCTTC. Encoded protein: CASSNYRVEGYTF.

J is TRBJ2-7 and V is TRBV27; 7 bases match TRBD1. The CDR3 contains 14 residues. Germline values: CDR1 MNHEY, CDR2 SMNVEV (reference sequence). V shed 5 bases, J shed 2 bases, and the junction held 6 bases outside the gene matches. Written as DNA, the CDR3 is TGTGCCAGCAGTCCAAGGACAGGAACCTACGAGCAGTACTTC. Its translation: CASSPRTGTYEQYF.

The chain joins TRBV9 to TRBJ2-5, with D maybe TRBD1 (5 bases). V was shortened by 4 bases and J by 1 base, with 14 bases between the two germline ends. The CDR3 is made up of 15 amino acids. The germline gives CDR1 SGDLS, CDR2 YYNGEE. In DNA form, the CDR3 reads TGTGCCAGCAGCTTTCAAGGGGCATTCCAAGAGACCCAGTACTTC. Protein: CASSFQGAFQETQYF.

This chain joins TRBV6-1 and TRBJ2-5, with D possibly TRBD2 on 6 matching bases. Germline assignment: CDR1 MNHNS and CDR2 SASEGT. CDR3 length equals 15 residues. V was trimmed by 2 bases and J by 1 base, leaving 11 bases between them. CDR3 protein: CASSEWAGPQETQYF. In nucleotides, the CDR3 is TGTGCCAGCAGTGAATGGGCGGGGCCCCAAGAGACCCAGTACTTC.

The chain employs TRBV25-1 and TRBJ1-5; a possible D gene is TRBD1 (6 bases). This CDR3 is 15 amino acids long. Germline V gives CDR1 MGHDK, CDR2 SYGVNS. Trimming stripped 2 bases from V and 3 bases from J, with 11 bases between. Here the CDR3 reads CASSENTGINQPQHF. The DNA of the CDR3 is TGTGCCAGCAGTGAAAATACAGGGATCAATCAGCCCCAGCATTTT.

This clone came up a few times. This chain uses TRBV27 with TRBJ2-3; D possibly corresponds to TRBD1 (5 bases). This CDR3 spans 15 amino acids. The germline V and J ends were trimmed by 0 bases and 4 bases, with 11 bases remaining between them. Germline-derived CDR1 and CDR2 are MNHEY and SMNVEV (reference sequence). This chain's CDR3 is CASSLSPGSADTQYF. The CDR3, as DNA: TGTGCCAGCAGTTTATCCCCAGGGTCAGCAGATACGCAGTATTTT.

The rearrangement links TRBV9 to TRBJ2-7; 10 nucleotides match TRBD1. The CDR3 consists of 14 residues. V shed 2 bases, J shed 6 bases, and the junction held 5 bases outside the gene matches. The germline V gene has CDR1 SGDLS and CDR2 YYNGEE. The CDR3, as DNA: TGTGCCAGCAGCGTGACAGGGGGCCAGGGCGAGCAGTACTTC. Protein: CASSVTGGQGEQYF.

This clone has just one count. The V and J genes are TRBV2 and TRBJ2-6, with D possibly matching TRBD2 (5 bases). V lost 6 bases and J 2 bases, leaving 11 bases between the germline ends. The CDR3 is made up of 15 amino acids. CDR1 is SNHLY and CDR2 is FYNNEI in the germline V gene. The CDR3 here is CASSPDGTGANVLTF. The CDR3 region has the DNA TGTGCCAGCAGCCCGGACGGGACTGGGGCCAACGTCCTGACTTTC.

This clone was picked up a small number of times. This chain joins TRBV28 and TRBJ1-5; D may be TRBD1 (5 bases). Trimming stripped 5 bases from V and 6 bases from J, with 8 bases between. Germline lookup yields CDR1 MDHEN and CDR2 SYDVKM. This CDR3 region has 12 residues. The CDR3 nucleotides are TGTGCCAGCAGTGAAGGGGCTCAGCCCCAGCATTTT. Amino acids: CASSEGAQPQHF.

The sample holds a few counts of this clone. The genes are TRBV15 and TRBJ2-1; 11 nucleotides match TRBD2. V shed 5 bases and J 7 bases; nucleotides not matched to a gene: 7. The CDR3 runs to 15 residues. Germline V gene sequence: CDR1 LNHNV, CDR2 YYDKDF (reference sequence). CDR3 sequence (DNA): TGTGCCACCAGCCTAGCGGGGGGCGCGGGGAATGAGCAGTTCTTC. Encoded protein: CATSLAGGAGNEQFF.

The rearrangement links TRBV6-6 to TRBJ1-1; 9 bases map to TRBD1. The J segment lost 4 bases and the V segment lost 4 bases, leaving 4 bases of the junction unmatched. Germline V CDR1 and CDR2: MNHNY, SVGAGI (reference sequence). CDR3 size: 14 residues. CDR3 DNA sequence: TGTGCCAGCAGTTCGGACAGGGGTGGCACTGAAGCTTTCTTT. Translation: CASSSDRGGTEAFF.

A word on this clone: A junction end diverges from the germline sequence, so it may reflect a read error. The chain combines TRBV7-7 with TRBJ2-3; 10 positions match TRBD1. The CDR3 totals 13 residues. Germline CDR1 is SSHAT and CDR2 is FNYEAQ (reference sequence). The CDR3 loop is CASSEGTGVTQYF. The CDR3, as DNA: TGTGCTAGCAGCGAAGGGACAGGGGTAACGCAGTATTTT.

In the case of this clone: Other nucleotide sequences from this sample produce the same CDR3. The CDR3 region is CASSLGGYEQYF. CDR3 DNA sequence: TGTGCCAGCAGTTTAGGAGGCTACGAGCAGTACTTC. The chain carries TRBV28 and TRBJ2-7, with D maybe TRBD2 (5 bases). This CDR3 comprises 12 residues. V was cut by 2 bases and J by 3 bases, with 5 bases left in between. CDR1 is MDHEN, CDR2 SYDVKM, per germline.

V and J are TRBV19 and TRBJ1-1, with D possibly TRBD1 on 6 matching bases. V lost 7 bases and J lost 6, with 21 bases in between. The germline CDR1 and CDR2 sequences are LNHDA and SQIVND (reference sequence). The CDR3 runs 15 residues. The CDR3 reads CASTFQGFVGAEAFF. CDR3 bases: TGTGCCAGTACCTTCCAGGGGTTTGTGGGGGCTGAAGCTTTCTTT.

In this sample, this clone turned up a few times. The rearrangement joins TRBV21-1 to TRBJ2-7; TRBD2 is taken as the D call from the table, unchecked against the DNA. TRBV21-1 is tagged as a pseudogene. The CDR3 consists of 14 residues. The CDR3 DNA reads as TGTGCCAGCAGCAAAGATGGAGGGGCCTACGAGCAGTACTTC. Its translation: CASSKDGGAYEQYF.

This chain uses TRBV29-1 with TRBJ1-5; tentative D call: TRBD1 (5 bases). Germline loops: CDR1 SQVTM, CDR2 ANQGSEA. The CDR3 is made up of 13 amino acids. V was cut by 4 bases and J by 4 bases, with 11 bases left in between. The DNA for the CDR3 is TGCAGCGTTGCCCCGCGGGGGAATCAGCCCCAGCATTTT. Its translation is CSVAPRGNQPQHF.

On this clone itself: The conserved phenylalanine or tryptophan normally closing the CDR3 is absent here, so this likely arose from a read error. The DNA is left out, because the CDR3 cannot be placed on it with certainty; the CDR3 is given as TCRdb lists it. The CDR3 loop is CASSPQGNYGYTV. The chain combines TRBV4-1 with TRBJ1-2; the table assigns TRBD1, which was not confirmed against the DNA. Looked up from germline, CDR1 is MGHRA and CDR2 is YSYEKL. The length of the CDR3 is 13 amino acids, counting both ends.

V is TRBV11-2 and J is TRBJ2-1, with TRBD2 as a possible D gene (5 bases). Germline CDR1 SGHAT, CDR2 FQNNGV. The CDR3 loop spans 16 amino acids. The V gene lost 3 bases and the J gene lost 8 bases, with 20 bases spanning the gap. The CDR3 sequence: CASSFTRLVRGHEQFF. CDR3 DNA: TGTGCCAGCAGCTTTACTAGACTTGTCCGCGGGCATGAGCAGTTCTTC.